Following are 18 T cell receptor beta chains from one sample sequenced in a study of blood T cell repertoires in COVID-19. Repertoires were generated with immunoSEQ multiplex PCR, while TCRdb's copy carries only in-frame clones and drops some. There are some 83,000 clones in the sample; 88% occur only once, and 0.35% to 0.5% lies in the top ten. The specimen was peripheral blood. These receptors were obtained from a man between 60 and 75 years old with acute or convalescent COVID-19.

This clone is a singleton in its sample. V gene TRBV9 combines with J gene TRBJ2-1, with TRBD2 matching over 10 bases. This CDR3 comprises 15 residues. Germline V gives CDR1 SGDLS, CDR2 YYNGEE. J was trimmed by 6 bases and V by 4 bases; bases with no gene match: 7. The CDR3 region is CASSPAGTSANEQFF. The CDR3 coding sequence is TGTGCCAGCAGCCCAGCCGGGACTAGCGCCAATGAGCAGTTCTTC.

This clone has only one observation. The J gene is TRBJ2-5, the V gene TRBV6-5, with 7 bases that match TRBD1. CDR1 and CDR2 from the germline V gene are MNHEY and SVGAGI. V shed 6 bases and J 1 base; nucleotides not matched to a gene: 8. CDR3 length: 15 residues. CDR3 amino acids: CASRRTGTVQETQYF. The CDR3 region has the DNA TGTGCCAGCAGACGGACCGGGACAGTCCAAGAGACCCAGTACTTC.

The chain has TRBV6-4 and TRBJ2-7; 7 positions agree with TRBD2. CDR1 MRHNA and CDR2 SNTAGT come from the germline V gene. Trimming at V came to 7 bases and at J to 3 bases, leaving 12 bases not matched to a gene. CDR3 length: 15 residues. The CDR3 sequence is CASIPGGVRFYEQYF. As DNA, the CDR3 is TGTGCCAGCATCCCGGGGGGAGTGCGTTTCTACGAGCAGTACTTC.

The count of this clone is one. The J gene is TRBJ1-2, the V gene TRBV27; tentatively, D is TRBD1 (5 bases). Trimming took off 6 bases at V and 0 bases at J, with 17 bases between the two ends. Germline V gives CDR1 MNHEY, CDR2 SMNVEV (reference sequence). This CDR3 is built from 16 residues. CDR3 sequence: CASRVSGGIPNYGYTF. CDR3 bases: TGTGCCAGCAGAGTTTCGGGGGGGATACCTAACTATGGCTACACCTTC.

The CDR3 DNA reads as TGTGCCCGTGCCGGGACAAACTATGGCTACACCTTC. Translation gives CARAGTNYGYTF. The rearrangement uses TRBV30 and TRBJ1-2; TRBD1 is a possible D gene (6 bases). Germline V lookup: CDR1 GTSNPN, CDR2 SVGIG (reference sequence). The germline V and J ends were trimmed by 8 bases and 2 bases, with 12 bases remaining between them. The CDR3 runs to 12 residues.

The chain has TRBV6-1 and TRBJ2-3; a possible D gene is TRBD2 (5 bases). Trimming removed 2 bases at V and 11 bases at J, with 8 bases between. Germline loops: CDR1 MNHNS, CDR2 SASEGT. The CDR3 extends over 11 amino acids. The CDR3 region is CASSEIGGQYF. As DNA, the CDR3 is TGTGCCAGCAGTGAAATAGGAGGGCAGTATTTT.

The V call is TRBV7-3, the J call TRBJ2-5, with 8 positions matching TRBD1. The ends lost 2 bases at V and 7 bases at J; junction bases unmatched: 6. The CDR3 loop spans 14 amino acids. Germline CDR1 is SGHTA and CDR2 is FQGTGA. CDR3 in DNA: TGTGCCAGCAGCTTAGGGACAGGCTATGGGACCCAGTACTTC. Protein sequence: CASSLGTGYGTQYF. The variable domain in full, with the rest retrieved from reference TRBV7-3 and TRBJ2-5, is GAGVSQTPSNKVTEKGKYVELRCDPISGHTALYWYRQSLGQGPEFLIYFQGTGAADDSGLPNDRFFAVRPEGSVSTLKIQRTERGDSAVYLCASSLGTGYGTQYFGPGTRLLVL.

The V gene is TRBV10-3, the J gene TRBJ2-7; 11 nucleotides agree with TRBD2. Germline-derived CDR1 and CDR2 are ENHRY and SYGVKD. V was clipped by 6 bases and J by 1 base; unmatched bases: 5. The CDR3 is made up of 15 amino acids. CDR3 in amino acids: CAIRGGTSGSYEQYF. CDR3 bases: TGTGCCATCAGGGGGGGGACTAGCGGATCCTACGAGCAGTACTTC.

The J gene is TRBJ2-3, the V gene TRBV18; 12 bases are shared with TRBD1. Germline CDR1 is KGHSH and CDR2 is LQKENI. The J segment lost 3 bases and the V segment lost 4 bases, leaving 5 bases of the junction unmatched. The CDR3 extends over 16 amino acids. As DNA, the CDR3 is TGTGCCAGCTCACGGGACAGGGGGCCTAGTACAGATACGCAGTATTTT. Translation gives CASSRDRGPSTDTQYF.

The gene calls are TRBV6-5 and TRBJ2-4; the D gene is possibly TRBD2 (5 bases). The CDR3 consists of 14 residues. Germline V CDR1 and CDR2: MNHEY, SVGAGI. The V and J ends lost 8 bases and 9 bases respectively, with 20 bases between them. The CDR3: CASERKDLAGIQYF. The DNA of the CDR3 is TGTGCCAGCGAGAGAAAGGACTTAGCAGGCATTCAGTACTTC.

The CDR3 loop reads CASSVRGHLVYEQYF. For the CDR3, the DNA is TGTGCCAGCAGTGTGAGGGGGCACCTTGTCTACGAGCAGTACTTC. This chain joins TRBV6-4 and TRBJ2-7, with 7 bases fitting TRBD1. The CDR3 length is 15 residues. V was pared by 4 bases and J by 3 bases, with 9 bases of the junction left unmatched. Germline V gene sequence: CDR1 MRHNA, CDR2 SNTAGT.

The J gene is TRBJ2-7, the V gene TRBV7-9; no definite D call. Trimming removed 1 base at V and 5 bases at J, with 6 bases between. The CDR3 runs to 12 residues. CDR1 is SEHNR, CDR2 FQNEAQ, per germline (reference sequence). Here the CDR3 reads CASSLDLHEQYF. The CDR3 DNA reads TGTGCCAGCAGCTTAGATCTCCACGAGCAGTACTTC. The full variable domain, with the rest looked up from reference TRBV7-9 and TRBJ2-7, is DTGVSQNPRHKITKRGQNVTFRCDPISEHNRLYWYRQTLGQGPEFLTYFQNEAQLEKSRLLSDRFSAERPKGSFSTLEIQRTEQGDSAMYLCASSLDLHEQYFGPGTRLTVT.

The chain recombines TRBV4-1 with TRBJ2-1, with 8 bases matching TRBD1. V shed 7 bases and J 1 base; nucleotides not matched to a gene: 6. The CDR3 sequence is 15 residues long. Germline V gene lookup returns CDR1 MGHRA and CDR2 YSYEKL. The CDR3 here is CASTRQGTSYNEQFF. Here the CDR3 DNA reads TGCGCCAGCACCCGACAGGGGACTTCCTACAATGAGCAGTTCTTC.

The CDR3 is CASSTRETNSPLHF. Written as DNA, the CDR3 is TGTGCCAGTAGTACCCGGGAAACTAATTCACCCCTCCACTTT. The chain combines TRBV19 with TRBJ1-6, with D unresolved. The V gene's germline CDR1 is LNHDA and CDR2 SQIVND (reference sequence). The CDR3 totals 14 residues. The V end was cut by 4 bases, the J end by 6 bases, with 10 bases between.

The chain carries TRBV7-3 and TRBJ2-5; 7 bases map to TRBD2. Trimming took 4 bases from V and 4 from J; bases not matched to a gene: 9. Germline V gives CDR1 SGHTA, CDR2 FQGTGA. CDR3 length: 15 residues. CDR3: CASSSLGERGETQYF. Here the CDR3 DNA reads TGTGCCAGCAGCTCCCTCGGGGAGCGGGGAGAGACCCAGTACTTC. The full variable domain, rest sourced from reference TRBV7-3 and TRBJ2-5, is GAGVSQTPSNKVTEKGKYVELRCDPISGHTALYWYRQSLGQGPEFLIYFQGTGAADDSGLPNDRFFAVRPEGSVSTLKIQRTERGDSAVYLCASSSLGERGETQYFGPGTRLLVL.

The J gene is TRBJ2-3, the V gene TRBV24-1, with TRBD2 matching over 9 bases. The CDR3 sequence is 15 residues long. Germline lookup yields CDR1 KGHDR and CDR2 SFDVKD. V gave up 11 bases and J gave up 5 bases; unmatched junction bases: 13. CDR3 in DNA: TGTGCCAGTTCGAGAGGAGCGGGAGGAGAAGATACGCAGTATTTT. It encodes CASSRGAGGEDTQYF.

V is TRBV29-1 and J is TRBJ2-5; 8 bases map to TRBD1. Germline V gene lookup returns CDR1 SQVTM and CDR2 ANQGSEA. CDR3 length: 14 amino acids. Unmatched junction bases numbered 7, after V lost 2 bases and J lost 5 bases. The chain's CDR3 is CSVELGQGRETQYF. CDR3 nucleotide sequence: TGCAGCGTTGAACTCGGACAGGGAAGGGAGACCCAGTACTTC.

The rearrangement uses TRBV4-1 and TRBJ2-1, with D perhaps TRBD2 (5 bases). The CDR3 extends over 16 amino acids. CDR1 is MGHRA and CDR2 is YSYEKL in the germline V gene. Between the trimmed V and J ends, which lost 0 bases and 0 bases, there was a span of 9 bases. Here the CDR3 reads CASSQEDWSSYNEQFF. The CDR3 DNA reads TGCGCCAGCAGCCAAGAGGACTGGAGCTCCTACAATGAGCAGTTCTTC.